A single sample is the source of the 24 T cell receptor beta chains below, sequenced in a study of blood T cell repertoires in COVID-19. Sequencing used immunoSEQ multiplex PCR; TCRdb keeps in-frame clones, though not all of them. Of about 350,000 clones listed, more than 75% were seen once; the top ten hold roughly 1%. Source material: PBMCs or T cells enriched from blood (not recorded which). All receptors derive from a woman aged 25 to 39 who had recovered from COVID-19.

This chain's CDR3 is CASSVRLAGGLNEQFF. CDR3 nucleotides: TGTGCCAGCAGCGTCCGACTAGCGGGGGGGCTCAATGAGCAGTTCTTC. This rearrangement joins TRBV9 to TRBJ2-1; TRBD2 agrees at 14 bases. V lost 2 bases and J lost 6; bases outside the gene matches: 4. There are 16 residues in the CDR3. Per the germline V gene, CDR1 is SGDLS and CDR2 is YYNGEE.

The chain recombines TRBV28 with TRBJ2-2, with D tentatively TRBD1 (5 bases). V lost 3 bases, J lost 5 bases, and 7 bases lay in between. The germline V gene has CDR1 MDHEN and CDR2 SYDVKM. This CDR3 is 13 amino acids long. The CDR3 coding sequence is TGTGCCAGCAGTTTGAAGGGGACCGGGGAGCTGTTTTTT. This encodes CASSLKGTGELFF.

V usage is TRBV5-5 and J usage is TRBJ1-2, with 7 positions matching TRBD1. V dropped 4 bases and J dropped 1; count of bases not matched to a gene: 7. CDR3 length: 15 amino acids. Germline CDR1 SGHKS, CDR2 YYEKEE (reference sequence). CDR3 loop: CASSQRQGLNYGYTF. The CDR3 DNA sequence: TGTGCCAGCAGCCAGCGACAGGGCCTTAACTATGGCTACACCTTC.

J is TRBJ2-1 and V is TRBV2; D gene uncertain. Germline values: CDR1 SNHLY, CDR2 FYNNEI. Trimming removed 6 bases at V and 5 bases at J, with 17 bases between. CDR3 size: 15 residues. The CDR3 DNA follows: TGTGCCAGCAGGATTACCGTGATGACAAACAATGAGCAGTTCTTC. Translation gives CASRITVMTNNEQFF.

The chain couples TRBV28 to TRBJ2-7; D unclear. This CDR3 has 15 residues. CDR1 is MDHEN, CDR2 SYDVKM, per germline. V lost 7 bases and J lost 0, with 16 bases in between. Written as DNA, the CDR3 is TGTGCCAGCACCCCCCTAAGGCCTAGCTCCTACGAGCAGTACTTC. Translating it yields CASTPLRPSSYEQYF.

The chain employs TRBV23-1 and TRBJ2-4, with D tentatively TRBD1 (6 bases). TRBV23-1 is identified as an open reading frame with a role that is uncertain. The CDR3 sequence is 16 residues long. The V end was cut by 3 bases, the J end by 1 base, with 13 bases between. The CDR3 bases are TGCGCCAGCAGTCAGACTGGACAGCTGGCCAAAAACATTCAGTACTTC. It translates to CASSQTGQLAKNIQYF.

The chain carries TRBV25-1 and TRBJ2-7; D might be TRBD2 (6 bases). This CDR3 is built from 14 residues. CDR1 and CDR2 (germline): MGHDK, SYGVNS. The germline V and J ends were trimmed by 1 base and 3 bases, with 10 bases remaining between them. CDR3 in DNA: TGTGCCAGCAGTGAATCCTGGGGGGTCTACGAGCAGTACTTC. Residues: CASSESWGVYEQYF.

V usage is TRBV6-6 and J usage is TRBJ1-5; D may be TRBD1 (6 bases). Trimming removed 4 bases at V and 9 bases at J, with 10 bases between. The CDR3 loop spans 12 amino acids. Germline-derived CDR1 and CDR2 are MNHNY and SVGAGI (reference sequence). The CDR3 protein is CASSSGGGPQHF. CDR3 sequence (DNA): TGTGCCAGCAGTTCGGGAGGGGGGCCCCAGCATTTT.

The chain joins TRBV11-3 to TRBJ2-1, with D tentatively TRBD2 (6 bases). There are 13 residues in the CDR3. The V gene lost 5 bases and the J gene lost 6 bases, with 11 bases spanning the gap. Germline V lookup: CDR1 SGHNT, CDR2 YENEEA. CDR3 coding DNA: TGTGCCAGCAGCCTAATCGGGGGCAATGAGCAGTTCTTC. Its protein product is CASSLIGGNEQFF.

This chain joins TRBV5-1 and TRBJ2-2; D may be TRBD2 (5 bases). The CDR3 loop spans 15 amino acids. The germline V gene has CDR1 SGHRS and CDR2 YFSETQ. The V gene lost 0 bases and the J gene lost 3 bases, with 9 bases spanning the gap. The CDR3 region has the DNA TGCGCCAGCAGCTTGGCCGCGGGTGACACCGGGGAGCTGTTTTTT. It specifies CASSLAAGDTGELFF.

The chain uses TRBV6-5 and TRBJ2-1, with D uncertain. CDR1 and CDR2 (germline): MNHEY, SVGAGI. V lost 6 bases, J lost 7 bases, and 7 bases lay in between. The CDR3 runs 11 residues. The CDR3 sequence: CASRAINEQFF. The CDR3 DNA is TGTGCCAGCAGAGCAATAAATGAGCAGTTCTTC.

This clone was seen only once. CDR3 loop: CASSSLGGTSYGYTF. CDR3 DNA: TGCGCCAGCAGCTCACTGGGGGGGACGTCCTATGGCTACACCTTC. The genes are TRBV5-1 and TRBJ1-2; a weak D match, TRBD1 (5 bases). Germline CDR1 is SGHRS and CDR2 is YFSETQ. CDR3 size: 15 residues. Trimming took off 3 bases at V and 4 bases at J, with 16 bases between the two ends.

The chain combines TRBV20-1 with TRBJ1-5; TRBD1 agrees at 9 bases. The germline V gene encodes CDR1 DFQATT and CDR2 SNEGSKA (reference sequence). The trim removed 6 bases at V and 0 bases at J, leaving 12 bases unmatched. CDR3 size: 17 residues. CDR3 region: CSASPGTGPYSNQPQHF. For the CDR3, the DNA is TGCAGTGCAAGTCCCGGGACAGGGCCTTATAGCAATCAGCCCCAGCATTTT.

This clone came up once. This rearrangement joins TRBV2 to TRBJ2-7; 9 positions agree with TRBD1. Germline CDR1 is SNHLY and CDR2 is FYNNEI. The CDR3 runs 15 residues. With V trimmed by 6 bases and J by 3 bases, 9 bases remained unmatched. CDR3 protein: CASSRTGQGLYEQYF. The CDR3 coding sequence is TGTGCCAGCAGCCGGACGGGACAGGGACTCTACGAGCAGTACTTC.

The sample holds one count of this clone. The chain joins TRBV5-4 to TRBJ1-1, with a tentative D call TRBD1 (5 bases). V was clipped by 1 base and J by 0 bases, with 10 bases between them. Germline V gene lookup returns CDR1 SGHNT and CDR2 YYREEE (reference sequence). The CDR3 sequence is 15 residues long. CDR3 in DNA: TGTGCCAGCAGCTTGCTCGACAGCATGAACACTGAAGCTTTCTTT. This encodes CASSLLDSMNTEAFF.

The chain recombines TRBV6-5 with TRBJ1-5; a possible D gene is TRBD1 (6 bases). The germline V gene has CDR1 MNHEY and CDR2 SVGAGI. Trimming shortened V by 5 bases and J by 0 bases, and 11 bases separated the two germline ends. The CDR3 loop spans 15 amino acids. CDR3 loop: CASSSNRVSNQPQHF. DNA of the CDR3: TGTGCCAGCAGTAGTAACAGGGTTAGCAATCAGCCCCAGCATTTT.

V gene TRBV6-5 combines with J gene TRBJ2-7, with TRBD1 identical over 7 bases. The CDR3 has 15 residues. Germline lookup yields CDR1 MNHEY and CDR2 SVGAGI. Trimming removed 7 bases from V and 0 bases from J; junction bases left unmatched: 9. The CDR3 DNA is TGTGCCAGCACTCGAGGACAGGTCACCTCCTACGAGCAGTACTTC. Translating gives CASTRGQVTSYEQYF.

In this sample, this clone turned up once. The chain links TRBV28 to TRBJ1-2; the D gene is possibly TRBD1 (6 bases). Germline values: CDR1 MDHEN, CDR2 SYDVKM. The CDR3 totals 12 residues. The germline V and J ends were trimmed by 10 bases and 3 bases, with 12 bases remaining between them. The CDR3 DNA follows: TGTGCCATTATTCACAGGGACTATGGCTACACCTTC. Its translation: CAIIHRDYGYTF.

This chain's CDR3 is CASSLTTGRSPLHF. CDR3 bases: TGTGCCAGCAGTTTAACCACAGGGCGTTCACCCCTCCACTTT. V and J are TRBV28 and TRBJ1-6; a possible D gene is TRBD1 (6 bases). Germline V gives CDR1 MDHEN, CDR2 SYDVKM. The CDR3 spans 14 residues. Trimming stripped 2 bases from V and 9 bases from J, with 11 bases between. Using reference TRBV28 and TRBJ1-6 for the parts outside the CDR3, the full variable domain is DVKVTQSSRYLVKRTGEKVFLECVQDMDHENMFWYRQDPGLGLRLIYFSYDVKMKEKGDIPEGYSVSREKKERFSLILESASTNQTSMYLCASSLTTGRSPLHFGNGTRLTVT.

The chain carries TRBV5-1 and TRBJ1-1, with D tentatively TRBD1 (5 bases). Trimming removed 0 bases at V and 2 bases at J, with 8 bases between. The CDR3 is 14 amino acids. Germline V gene sequence: CDR1 SGHRS, CDR2 YFSETQ. CDR3 amino acids: CASSLEGFNTEAFF. In DNA form, the CDR3 reads TGCGCCAGCAGCTTGGAGGGGTTTAACACTGAAGCTTTCTTT.

V and J are TRBV5-1 and TRBJ1-1; D unclear. The CDR3 extends over 14 amino acids. CDR1 and CDR2 (germline): SGHRS, YFSETQ. Trimming cost V 0 bases and J 1 base, with 7 bases left between them. CDR3 residues: CASSLDEGNTEAFF. For the CDR3, the DNA is TGCGCCAGCAGCTTGGATGAGGGGAACACTGAAGCTTTCTTT.

The chain couples TRBV25-1 to TRBJ2-2; D is undetermined. Germline CDR1 reads MGHDK; CDR2 reads SYGVNS. This CDR3 is 14 amino acids long. Trimming left V 6 bases short and J 4 bases short, with 12 bases between. CDR3 nucleotide sequence: TGTGCCAGCAGCATGAAGACACGCACCGGGGAGCTGTTTTTT. This gives the protein CASSMKTRTGELFF.

V usage is TRBV28 and J usage is TRBJ2-5; possibly TRBD2 for D (6 bases). Germline V lookup: CDR1 MDHEN, CDR2 SYDVKM. Trimming took 8 bases from V and 1 from J, leaving 14 bases between them. The CDR3 is 14 residues long. The CDR3, as DNA: TGTGCCAGCGTTGGGGCGGGGACCCAAGAGACCCAGTACTTC. Translated, it gives CASVGAGTQETQYF.

The chain recombines TRBV9 with TRBJ1-1; TRBD1 matches 8 bases. The V gene's germline CDR1 is SGDLS and CDR2 YYNGEE. This CDR3 is built from 15 residues. Unmatched junction bases numbered 7, after V lost 3 bases and J lost 3 bases. CDR3 sequence reads: CASSAWTGRDTEAFF. In DNA, the CDR3 is TGTGCCAGCAGCGCCTGGACAGGGAGGGACACTGAAGCTTTCTTT.